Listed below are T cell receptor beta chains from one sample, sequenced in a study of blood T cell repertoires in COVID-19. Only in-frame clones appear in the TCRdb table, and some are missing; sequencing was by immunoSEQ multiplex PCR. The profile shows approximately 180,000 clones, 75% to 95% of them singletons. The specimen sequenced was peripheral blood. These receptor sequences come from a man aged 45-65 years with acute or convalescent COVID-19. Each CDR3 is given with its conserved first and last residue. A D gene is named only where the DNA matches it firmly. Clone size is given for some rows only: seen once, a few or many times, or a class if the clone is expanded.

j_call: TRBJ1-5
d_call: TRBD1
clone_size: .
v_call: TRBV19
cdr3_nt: TGTGCCAGTAGTATAGATCGTGGGCAGGGGGCCCGACAGCCCCAGCATTTT
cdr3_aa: CASSIDRGQGARQPQHF

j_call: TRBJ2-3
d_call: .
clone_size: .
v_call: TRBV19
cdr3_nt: TGTGCCAGTAGCCATCAGGGCACTAGCACAGATACGCAGTATTTT
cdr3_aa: CASSHQGTSTDTQYF

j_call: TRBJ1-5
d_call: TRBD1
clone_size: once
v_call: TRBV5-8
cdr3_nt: TGTGCCAGCAGCTTGGAAGAGGGGGCGTTCGGTCAGCCCCAGCATTTT
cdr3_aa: CASSLEEGAFGQPQHF

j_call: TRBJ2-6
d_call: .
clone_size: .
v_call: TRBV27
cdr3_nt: TGTGCCAGCAGTGCTAACTCTGGGGCCAACGTCCTGACTTTC
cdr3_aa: CASSANSGANVLTF

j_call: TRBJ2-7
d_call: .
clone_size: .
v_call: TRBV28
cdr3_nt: TGTGCCAGCAGTTTAGGAGCCTACGAGCAGTACTTC
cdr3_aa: CASSLGAYEQYF

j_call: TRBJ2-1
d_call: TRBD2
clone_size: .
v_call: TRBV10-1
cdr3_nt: TGCGCCAGCAACATGATTGGTCGTGTAGCGGGAGGAACTAAATACTACAATGAGCAGTTCTTC
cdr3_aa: CASNMIGRVAGGTKYYNEQFF

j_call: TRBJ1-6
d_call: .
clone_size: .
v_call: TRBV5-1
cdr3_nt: TGCGCCAGCAGCACGGACAGCCCGGGTCTTTCACCCCTCCACTTT
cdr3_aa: CASSTDSPGLSPLHF

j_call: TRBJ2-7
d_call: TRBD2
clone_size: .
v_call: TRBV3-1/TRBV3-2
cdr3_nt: TGTGCCAGCAGCCAGGGGACTAGCGGGAGAACGTACTTC
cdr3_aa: CASSQGTSGRTYF

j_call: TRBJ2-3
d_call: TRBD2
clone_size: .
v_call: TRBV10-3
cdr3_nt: TGTGCCATCAGTGACTATTCCGCTAGCGGGGGGGCTGGTACGCAGTATTTT
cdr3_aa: CAISDYSASGGAGTQYF

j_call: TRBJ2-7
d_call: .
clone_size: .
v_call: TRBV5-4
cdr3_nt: TGTGCCAGCAGCTTCGGACAAACCTACGAGCAGTACTTC
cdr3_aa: CASSFGQTYEQYF

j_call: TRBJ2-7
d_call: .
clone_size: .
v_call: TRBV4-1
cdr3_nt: TGCGCCAGCAGTCATGGGCCGCGGGACGAGCAGTACTTC
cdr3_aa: CASSHGPRDEQYF

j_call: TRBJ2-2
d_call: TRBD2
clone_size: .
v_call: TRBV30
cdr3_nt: TGTGCCTGGAGTGTAATGCGGGGGTACACCGGGGAGCTGTTTTTT
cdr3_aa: CAWSVMRGYTGELFF

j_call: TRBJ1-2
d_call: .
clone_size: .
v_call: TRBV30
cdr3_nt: TGTGCCTGGAGTGTCGCAGGGGACTATGGCTACACCTTC
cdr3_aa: CAWSVAGDYGYTF

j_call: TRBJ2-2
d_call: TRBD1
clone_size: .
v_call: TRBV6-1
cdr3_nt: TGTGCCAGCAGTGTAAAATTGGGACAGGGTAGGAGCACCGGGGAGCTGTTTTTT
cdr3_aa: CASSVKLGQGRSTGELFF

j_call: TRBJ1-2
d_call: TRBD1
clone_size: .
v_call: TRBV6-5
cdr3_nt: TGTGCCAGTTTCGGAGACAGGGGAACGAATCGCTACACCTTC
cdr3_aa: CASFGDRGTNRYTF

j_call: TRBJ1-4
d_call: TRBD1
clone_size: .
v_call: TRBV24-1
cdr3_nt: TGTGCCACCAGTGACCCGGGACAGGGGTCTGAAAAACTGTTTTTT
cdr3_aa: CATSDPGQGSEKLFF

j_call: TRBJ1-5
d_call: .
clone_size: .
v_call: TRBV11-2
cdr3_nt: TGTGCCAGCAGCCCTGGGGCGGGGTTCGGCAATCAGCCCCAGCATTTT
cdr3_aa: CASSPGAGFGNQPQHF

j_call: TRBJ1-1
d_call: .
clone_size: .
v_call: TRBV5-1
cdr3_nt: TGCGCCAGCAGCCTCACGACAACCATGAACACTGAAGCTTTCTTT
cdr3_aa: CASSLTTTMNTEAFF

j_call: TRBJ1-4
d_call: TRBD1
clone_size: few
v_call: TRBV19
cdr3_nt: TGTGCCAGTAGTTCCCCCGGGACAGGGAATGAAAAACTGTTTTTT
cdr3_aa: CASSSPGTGNEKLFF

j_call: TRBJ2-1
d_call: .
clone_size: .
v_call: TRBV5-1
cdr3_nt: TGCGCCAGCATCAGAGACACAGGCTCCTACAATGAGCAGTTCTTC
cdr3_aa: CASIRDTGSYNEQFF

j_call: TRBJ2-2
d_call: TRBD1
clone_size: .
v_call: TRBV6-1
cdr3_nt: TGTGCCAGCAGGAAAGGCAGGGGGCTAGGCGGGGAGCTGTTTTTT
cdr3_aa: CASRKGRGLGGELFF

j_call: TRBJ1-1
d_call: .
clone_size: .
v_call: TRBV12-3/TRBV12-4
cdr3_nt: TGTGCCAGCACCAAAGACAGGTGGCCTTTCTTT
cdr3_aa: CASTKDRWPFF

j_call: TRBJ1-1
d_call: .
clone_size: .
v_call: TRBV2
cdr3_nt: TGTGCCAGCAGTGAACAGGGGAACACTGAAGCTTTCTTT
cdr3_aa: CASSEQGNTEAFF